This TCR beta chain emerged from a study of T cell responses to AZD1222 COVID-19 vaccine. At the level of the study: Pooled together were second doses at about 4 or about 12 weeks. Broader study findings: Sampling that yielded the repertoires occurred only after the peak T cell response.

The method was immunoSEQ multiplex PCR; TCRdb's version includes in-frame clones alone and lacks a portion of them. Altogether 120,000 or so clones are present, under 85% being singletons, with the ten largest covering 5.5% to 8%. The CDR3 contains 15 residues. Trimming took 2 bases from V and 10 from J, leaving 18 bases between them. Per the germline V gene, CDR1 is SGHAT and CDR2 is FQNNGV. Comments on this clone: The antigen is unknown.

The sample in question was peripheral blood, obtained on day 0 of AZD1222 vaccination. The chain recombines TRBV11-2 with TRBJ2-1, with D perhaps assigned TRBD1 or TRBD2 (6 bases each). The sequence was collected from an adult in good health. The CDR3 here is CASSLPPPGAREQFF. CDR3 in DNA: TGTGCCAGCAGCTTACCGCCGCCGGGGGCTAGGGAGCAGTTCTTC.